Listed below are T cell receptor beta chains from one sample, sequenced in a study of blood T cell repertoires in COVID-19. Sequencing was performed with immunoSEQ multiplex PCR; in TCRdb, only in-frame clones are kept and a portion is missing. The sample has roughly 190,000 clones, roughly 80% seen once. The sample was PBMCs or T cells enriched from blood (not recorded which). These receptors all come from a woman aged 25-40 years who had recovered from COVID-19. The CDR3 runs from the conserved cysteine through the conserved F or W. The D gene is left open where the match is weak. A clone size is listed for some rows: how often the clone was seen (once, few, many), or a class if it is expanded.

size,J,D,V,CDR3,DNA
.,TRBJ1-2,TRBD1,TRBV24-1,CATSDALTGRGGYTF,TGTGCCACCAGTGATGCCTTGACAGGGCGCGGGGGCTACACCTTC
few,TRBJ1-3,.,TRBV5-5,CASSRGPGNTIYF,TGTGCCAGCAGCCGGGGTCCTGGAAACACCATATATTTT
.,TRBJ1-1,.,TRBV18,CASSPGLRATEAFF,TGTGCCAGCTCACCCGGCTTGAGGGCCACTGAAGCTTTCTTT
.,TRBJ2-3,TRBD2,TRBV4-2,CASSQELAGAFTDTQYF,TGTGCCAGCAGCCAAGAACTAGCGGGGGCCTTCACAGATACGCAGTATTTT
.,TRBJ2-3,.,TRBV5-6,CASSLGADTQYF,TGTGCCAGCAGCTTGGGAGCAGATACGCAGTATTTT
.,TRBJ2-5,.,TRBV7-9,CASSIDSGQETQYF,TGTGCCAGCAGCATTGACAGTGGGCAAGAGACCCAGTACTTC
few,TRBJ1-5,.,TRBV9,CASSVQGSGQPQHF,TGTGCCAGCAGCGTACAGGGGTCGGGTCAGCCCCAGCATTTT
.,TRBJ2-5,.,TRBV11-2,CASSSRGGVPGTQYF,TGTGCCAGCAGCTCCCGGGGAGGCGTCCCGGGGACCCAGTACTTC
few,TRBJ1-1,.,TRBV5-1,CASNLVAGGNTEAFF,TGCGCCAGCAACTTAGTAGCAGGAGGGAACACTGAAGCTTTCTTT
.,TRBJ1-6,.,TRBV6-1,CASSALSSSYNSPLHF,TGTGCCAGCAGTGCCCTTTCCAGCTCCTATAATTCACCCCTCCACTTT
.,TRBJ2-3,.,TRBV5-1,CASSLVGAGHAPDTQYF,TGCGCCAGCAGCTTGGTCGGCGCGGGCCATGCCCCAGATACGCAGTATTTT
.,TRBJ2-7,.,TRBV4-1,CASSSGLAKSYEQYF,TGCGCCAGCAGCTCCGGGCTAGCCAAGTCCTACGAGCAGTACTTC
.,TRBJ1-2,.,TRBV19,CASSIDSGGSGGYTF,TGTGCCAGTAGTATTGATTCCGGGGGAAGTGGCGGCTACACCTTC
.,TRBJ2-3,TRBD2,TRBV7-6,CASSLAVLAPSTDTQYF,TGTGCCAGCAGCTTAGCGGTACTAGCGCCAAGCACAGATACGCAGTATTTT
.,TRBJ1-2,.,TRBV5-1,CASSLSETNYGYTF,TGCGCCAGCAGCTTGTCCGAGACTAACTATGGCTACACCTTC
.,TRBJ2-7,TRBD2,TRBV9,CASSVSGSYYEQYF,TGTGCCAGCAGCGTTAGCGGGAGTTACTACGAGCAGTACTTC
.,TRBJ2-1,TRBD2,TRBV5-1,CASSLYQGLDNEQFF,TGCGCCAGCAGCTTATACCAAGGACTAGACAATGAGCAGTTCTTC
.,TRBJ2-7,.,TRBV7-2,CASSLGWRVGEQYF,TGTGCCAGCAGCTTGGGGTGGAGGGTAGGCGAGCAGTACTTC
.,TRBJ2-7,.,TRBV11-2,CASSFTWEVPGYEQYF,TGTGCCAGCAGCTTCACGTGGGAGGTTCCAGGATACGAGCAGTACTTC
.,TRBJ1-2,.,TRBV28,CASRPHQDNYGYTF,TGTGCCAGCAGACCGCACCAGGATAACTATGGCTACACCTTC
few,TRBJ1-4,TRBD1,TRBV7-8,CASSLKGQGSEKLFF,TGTGCCAGCAGCCTGAAGGGACAGGGGAGTGAAAAACTGTTTTTT
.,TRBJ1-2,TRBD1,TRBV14,CASSRNRGSGYTF,TGTGCCAGCAGCCGGAACAGGGGCAGCGGCTACACCTTC
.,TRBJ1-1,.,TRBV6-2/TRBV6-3,CASSSSRVMNTEAFF,TGTGCCAGCAGTTCCTCCAGGGTGATGAACACTGAAGCTTTCTTT
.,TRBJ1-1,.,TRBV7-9,CASSSPEAPSNTEAFF,TGTGCCAGCAGCTCCCCTGAAGCGCCCTCGAACACTGAAGCTTTCTTT
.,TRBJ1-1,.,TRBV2,CASSPIRSWAQNTEAFF,TGTGCCAGCAGTCCCATTAGGTCATGGGCCCAGAACACTGAAGCTTTCTTT
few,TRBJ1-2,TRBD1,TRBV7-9,CASSLSGGTAYGYTF,TGTGCCAGCAGCTTAAGCGGGGGGACAGCCTATGGCTACACCTTC
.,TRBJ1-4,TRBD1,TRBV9,CASTPDRGREKLFF,TGTGCCAGCACCCCTGACAGGGGGAGGGAAAAACTGTTTTTT
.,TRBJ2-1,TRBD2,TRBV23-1,CASSQSGREVNNEQFF,TGCGCCAGCAGTCAATCGGGGCGGGAGGTTAACAATGAGCAGTTCTTC
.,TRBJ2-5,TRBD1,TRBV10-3,CAISEPGTDQETQYF,TGTGCCATCAGTGAGCCCGGGACAGACCAAGAGACCCAGTACTTC
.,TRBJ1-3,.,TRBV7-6,CASSGGLDFSGNTIYF,TGTGCCAGCTCGGGGGGTCTGGACTTCTCTGGAAACACCATATATTTT
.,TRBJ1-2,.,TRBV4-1,CASSQNPGLNYGYTF,TGCGCCAGCAGCCAAAACCCAGGGTTAAACTATGGCTACACCTTC
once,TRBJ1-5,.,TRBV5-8,CASTTGQNQPQHF,TGTGCCAGCACCACTGGGCAGAATCAGCCCCAGCATTTT
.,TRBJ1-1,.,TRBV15,CATSGQGSTEAFF,TGTGCCACCAGCGGTCAGGGTAGTACTGAAGCTTTCTTT
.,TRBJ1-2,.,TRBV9,CASSEDWANYGYTF,TGTGCCAGCAGCGAAGACTGGGCTAACTATGGCTACACCTTC
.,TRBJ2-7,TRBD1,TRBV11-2,CASSIGTGRAEQYF,TGTGCCAGCAGCATAGGGACAGGGCGGGCCGAGCAGTACTTC
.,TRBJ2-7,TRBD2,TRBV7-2,CASSLAGTTYEQYF,TGTGCCAGCAGCTTGGCCGGGACTACCTACGAGCAGTACTTC
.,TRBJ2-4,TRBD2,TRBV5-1,CASSPGLAGGLKNIQYF,TGCGCCAGCAGCCCCGGACTAGCGGGAGGACTGAAAAACATTCAGTACTTC
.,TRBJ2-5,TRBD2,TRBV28,CASSSPGLADLQETQYF,TGTGCCAGCAGTTCCCCGGGACTAGCGGACCTCCAAGAGACCCAGTACTTC
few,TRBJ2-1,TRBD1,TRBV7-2,CASSLRDRGSEQFF,TGTGCCAGCAGCTTAAGGGACAGGGGCAGCGAGCAGTTCTTC
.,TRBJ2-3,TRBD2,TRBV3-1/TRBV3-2,CASSSRGGLTDTQYF,TGTGCCAGCAGCTCGCGCGGGGGGTTAACAGATACGCAGTATTTT
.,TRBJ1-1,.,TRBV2,CASSEDAGTEAFF,TGTGCCAGCAGTGAAGACGCGGGCACTGAAGCTTTCTTT
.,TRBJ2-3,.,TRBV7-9,CASSLGQGLAQYF,TGTGCCAGCAGCTTAGGCCAGGGTTTGGCGCAGTATTTT
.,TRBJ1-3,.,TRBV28,CASREAGNTIYF,TGTGCCAGCAGGGAGGCTGGAAACACCATATATTTT
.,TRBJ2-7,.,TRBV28,CASSSAGIYEQYF,TGTGCCAGCAGTTCCGCGGGGATCTACGAGCAGTACTTC
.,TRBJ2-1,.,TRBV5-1,CASSSKRDYNEQFF,TGCGCCAGCAGCTCGAAACGGGATTACAATGAGCAGTTCTTC
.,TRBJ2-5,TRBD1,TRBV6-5,CASRNPRQGVETQYF,TGTGCCAGCAGGAACCCCAGACAGGGGGTAGAGACCCAGTACTTC
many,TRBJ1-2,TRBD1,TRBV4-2,CASSQTPDRGYGYTF,TGTGCCAGCAGCCAAACCCCGGACAGGGGCTATGGCTACACCTTC
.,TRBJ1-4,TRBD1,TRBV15,CATSRTRDRGEKLFF,TGTGCCACCAGCAGAACTCGGGACAGGGGCGAAAAACTGTTTTTT
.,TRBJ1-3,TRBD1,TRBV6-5,CASRDRGASGNTIYF,TGTGCCAGCAGGGACAGGGGAGCTTCTGGAAACACCATATATTTT
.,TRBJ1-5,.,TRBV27,CASSPGVPISPQHF,TGTGCCAGCAGCCCCGGGGTTCCAATCAGCCCCCAGCATTTT
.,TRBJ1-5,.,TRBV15,CATSRDKGDHQPQHF,TGTGCCACCAGCAGAGATAAGGGGGACCATCAGCCCCAGCATTTT
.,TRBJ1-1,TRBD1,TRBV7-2,CASSQGQGWTEAFF,TGTGCCAGCAGCCAAGGACAGGGGTGGACTGAAGCTTTCTTT
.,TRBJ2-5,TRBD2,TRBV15,CATSRGGLAGGKETQYF,TGTGCCACCAGCAGAGGAGGACTAGCGGGAGGGAAAGAGACCCAGTACTTC
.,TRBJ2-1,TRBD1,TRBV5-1,CASSLGGTGVNEQFF,TGCGCCAGCAGCTTGGGCGGGACAGGGGTCAATGAGCAGTTCTTC
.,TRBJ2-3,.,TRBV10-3,CAISESSPGVSSTDTQYF,TGTGCCATCAGTGAGTCGAGCCCAGGGGTATCTAGCACAGATACGCAGTATTTT
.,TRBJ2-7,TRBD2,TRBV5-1,CASSPGLATYEQYF,TGCGCCAGCAGCCCAGGACTAGCGACCTACGAGCAGTACTTC
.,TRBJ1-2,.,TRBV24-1,CATSDLSLNYGYTF,TGTGCCACCAGTGATTTAAGCCTTAACTATGGCTACACCTTC
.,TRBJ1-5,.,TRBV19,CASSTGHGSNQPQHF,TGTGCCAGTAGTACGGGACACGGTAGCAATCAGCCCCAGCATTTT
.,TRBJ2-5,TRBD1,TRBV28,CASSLTGVGQETQYF,TGTGCCAGCAGTCTTACAGGGGTAGGCCAAGAGACCCAGTACTTC